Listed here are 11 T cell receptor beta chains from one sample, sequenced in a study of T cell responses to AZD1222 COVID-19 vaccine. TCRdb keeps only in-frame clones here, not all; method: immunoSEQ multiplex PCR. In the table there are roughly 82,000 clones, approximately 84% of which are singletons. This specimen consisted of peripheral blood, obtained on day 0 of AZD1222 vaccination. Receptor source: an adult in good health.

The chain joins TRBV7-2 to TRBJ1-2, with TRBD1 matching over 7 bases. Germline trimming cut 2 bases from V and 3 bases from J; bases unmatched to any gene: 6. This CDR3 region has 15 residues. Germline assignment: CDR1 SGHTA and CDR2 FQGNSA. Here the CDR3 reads CASSLLGGQDYGYTF. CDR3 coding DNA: TGTGCCAGCAGCTTACTTGGCGGACAGGACTATGGCTACACCTTC.

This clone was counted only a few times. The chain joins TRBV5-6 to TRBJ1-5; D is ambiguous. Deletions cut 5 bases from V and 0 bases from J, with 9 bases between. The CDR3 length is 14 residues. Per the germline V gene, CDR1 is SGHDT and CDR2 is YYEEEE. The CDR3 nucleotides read TGTGCCAGCAGGTCCAGGTATAGCAATCAGCCCCAGCATTTT. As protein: CASRSRYSNQPQHF.

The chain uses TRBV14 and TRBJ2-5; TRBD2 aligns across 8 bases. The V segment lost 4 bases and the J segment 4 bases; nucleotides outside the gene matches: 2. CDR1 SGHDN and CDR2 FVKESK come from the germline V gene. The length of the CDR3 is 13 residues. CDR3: CASSLGLAETQYF. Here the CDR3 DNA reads TGTGCCAGCAGCCTCGGACTAGCAGAGACCCAGTACTTC.

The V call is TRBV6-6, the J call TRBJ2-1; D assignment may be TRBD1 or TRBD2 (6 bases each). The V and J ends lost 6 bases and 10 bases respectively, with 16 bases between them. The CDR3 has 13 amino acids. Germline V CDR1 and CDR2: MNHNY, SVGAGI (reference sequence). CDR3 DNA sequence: TGTGCCAGCAGCTCCCAAACAGGGAGGGAGCAGTTCTTC. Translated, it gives CASSSQTGREQFF.

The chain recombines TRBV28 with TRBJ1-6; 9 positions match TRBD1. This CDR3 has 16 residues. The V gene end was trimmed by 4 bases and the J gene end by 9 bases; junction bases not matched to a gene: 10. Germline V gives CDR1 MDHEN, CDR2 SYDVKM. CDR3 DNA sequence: TGTGCCAGCAGTTCACCGGGACAGGGTGCGAGTTCACCCCTCCACTTT. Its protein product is CASSSPGQGASSPLHF.

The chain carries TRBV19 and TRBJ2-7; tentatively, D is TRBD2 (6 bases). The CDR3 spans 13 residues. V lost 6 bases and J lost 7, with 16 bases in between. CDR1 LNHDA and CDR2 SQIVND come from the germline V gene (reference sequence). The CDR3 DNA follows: TGTGCCAGTAGCCGAAACGGGGCGGGGGAGCAGTACTTC. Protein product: CASSRNGAGEQYF. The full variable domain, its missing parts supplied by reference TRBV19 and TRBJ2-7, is DGGITQSPKYLFRKEGQNVTLSCEQNLNHDAMYWYRQDPGQGLRLIYYSQIVNDFQKGDIAEGYSVSREKKESFPLTVTSAQKNPTAFYLCASSRNGAGEQYFGPGTRLTVT.

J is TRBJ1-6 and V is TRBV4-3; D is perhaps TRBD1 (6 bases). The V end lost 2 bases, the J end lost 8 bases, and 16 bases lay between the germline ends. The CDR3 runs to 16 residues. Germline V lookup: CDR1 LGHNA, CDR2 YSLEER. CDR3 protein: CASSQTGLSGDSPLHF. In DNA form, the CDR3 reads TGCGCCAGCAGCCAAACAGGGTTATCTGGGGATTCACCCCTCCACTTT.

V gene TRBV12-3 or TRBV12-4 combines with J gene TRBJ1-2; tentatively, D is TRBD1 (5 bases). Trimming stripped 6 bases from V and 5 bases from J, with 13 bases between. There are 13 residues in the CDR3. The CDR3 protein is CASRIGVGYGYTF. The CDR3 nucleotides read TGTGCCAGCAGGATAGGGGTAGGGTATGGCTACACCTTC.

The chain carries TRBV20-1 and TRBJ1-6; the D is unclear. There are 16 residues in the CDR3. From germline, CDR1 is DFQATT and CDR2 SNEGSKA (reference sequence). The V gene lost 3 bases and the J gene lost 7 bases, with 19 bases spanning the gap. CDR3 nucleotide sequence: TGCAGTGCTAGTGATATGGGGTCGGGAACCAATTCACCCCTCCACTTT. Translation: CSASDMGSGTNSPLHF.

The CDR3 protein is CASSQDLVTAQETQYF. The CDR3 bases are TGTGCCAGCAGCCAAGATCTCGTCACAGCTCAAGAGACCCAGTACTTC. This chain links TRBV3-1 (or the pseudogene TRBV3-2) with TRBJ2-5; D unclear. The germline gives CDR1 LGHDT, CDR2 YNNKEL (reference sequence). V was clipped by 0 bases and J by 2 bases, with 13 bases between them. The CDR3 sequence is 16 residues long.

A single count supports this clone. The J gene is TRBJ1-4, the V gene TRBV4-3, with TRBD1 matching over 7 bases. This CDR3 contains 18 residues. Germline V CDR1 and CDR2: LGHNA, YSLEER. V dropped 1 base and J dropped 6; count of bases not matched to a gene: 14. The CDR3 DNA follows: TGCGCCAGCAGCCAAGGTCGGGACAGCAGGTCCCTCTATGAAAAACTGTTTTTT. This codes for CASSQGRDSRSLYEKLFF.